Presented here are 10 T cell receptor beta chains from one specimen sequenced in a study of T-cell memory formation after mild COVID-19. TCRdb used MiXCR to reprocess the 5' RACE reads, holding one entry per CDR3 protein. The sample shows approximately 490,000 distinct CDR3 sequences, just over 20% of them seen only once. The source material was PBMCs or a T cell subset sorted from them (not recorded which). The receptors shown here come from an adult woman who had mild COVID-19 (a few samples of this study predate the infection). Cell type and time point are not known.

This clonotype was recorded many times. V and J are TRBV7-2 and TRBJ2-1; D perhaps matches TRBD1 (6 bases). The CDR3 runs 13 residues. V dropped 5 bases and J dropped 10 bases, with 15 bases sitting between them. Germline V gene data show CDR1 as SGHTA and CDR2 as FQGNSA. CDR3 loop: CASSDYRVSEQFF. The CDR3 DNA reads as TGTGCCAGCAGCGATTACAGGGTAAGCGAGCAGTTCTTC.

This chain uses TRBV7-9 with TRBJ1-1; D may be TRBD1 (6 bases). The V end was cut by 3 bases, the J end by 11 bases, with 13 bases between. This CDR3 spans 12 amino acids. Germline V gene data show CDR1 as SEHNR and CDR2 as FQNEAQ (reference sequence). CDR3 bases: TGTGCCAGCAGCTTGTTGACAGGTGGGGCTTTCTTT. It is translated as CASSLLTGGAFF.

This clonotype turned up a few times. This chain links TRBV5-1 with TRBJ2-3; no reliable D call. The germline V gene has CDR1 SGHRS and CDR2 YFSETQ. Between the trimmed V and J ends, which lost 1 base and 1 base, there was a span of 10 bases. The CDR3 spans 15 residues. For the CDR3, the DNA is TGCGCCAGCAGCTTGACACCCTCCGGCACAGATACGCAGTATTTT. This encodes CASSLTPSGTDTQYF. The complete variable domain, with remaining parts taken from reference TRBV5-1 and TRBJ2-3, reads KAGVTQTPRYLIKTRGQQVTLSCSPISGHRSVSWYQQTPGQGLQFLFEYFSETQRNKGNFPGRFSGRQFSNSRSEMNVSTLELGDSALYLCASSLTPSGTDTQYFGPGTRLTVL.

This clonotype showed up just a few times. The rearrangement links TRBV11-2 to TRBJ1-2, with a tentative D call TRBD1 (5 bases). This CDR3 has 15 residues. Germline V gene lookup returns CDR1 SGHAT and CDR2 FQNNGV. The ends were cut back, 5 bases at V and 4 bases at J, with 17 bases in the middle. CDR3 loop: CASSQPILGTYGYTF. CDR3 nucleotide sequence: TGTGCCAGCAGCCAACCTATATTGGGGACCTATGGCTACACCTTC.

The chain has TRBV7-9 and TRBJ1-5, with D uncertain. Trimming took off 2 bases at V and 5 bases at J, with 13 bases between the two ends. Germline V CDR1 and CDR2: SEHNR, FQNEAQ (reference sequence). The CDR3 sequence is 15 residues long. The CDR3 nucleotides are TGTGCCAGCAGCTTATACCGGGGAGCCGATCAGCCCCAGCATTTT. Translating it yields CASSLYRGADQPQHF.

This clonotype was found a few times. The rearrangement joins TRBV6-2 or TRBV6-3 to TRBJ2-2; D ambiguous. Germline CDR1 is MNHEY and CDR2 is SVGEGT. V lost 6 bases and J 3 bases, leaving 14 bases between the germline ends. CDR3 length: 15 residues. The CDR3 region has the DNA TGTGCCAGCAGCAATGCGCACAGAGACACCGGGGAGCTGTTTTTT. Translating it yields CASSNAHRDTGELFF.

The chain combines TRBV25-1 with TRBJ1-5, with a tentative D call TRBD1 (5 bases). This CDR3 region has 13 residues. The V and J ends lost 8 bases and 7 bases respectively, with 15 bases between them. CDR1 is MGHDK, CDR2 SYGVNS, per germline. The CDR3 is CASSQGAWQPQHF. As DNA, the CDR3 is TGTGCCAGCTCTCAGGGAGCTTGGCAGCCCCAGCATTTT.

The chain recombines TRBV7-3 with TRBJ2-1; 8 positions match TRBD1. J was trimmed by 3 bases and V by 5 bases; bases with no gene match: 9. This CDR3 is built from 16 residues. Germline V gives CDR1 SGHTA, CDR2 FQGTGA. The CDR3 coding sequence is TGTGCCAGCAGCCAAGGCTGGACAGGGATCTACAATGAGCAGTTCTTC. It encodes CASSQGWTGIYNEQFF.

This chain links TRBV20-1 with TRBJ2-3; TRBD1 aligns across 7 bases. The germline gives CDR1 DFQATT, CDR2 SNEGSKA (reference sequence). V shed 4 bases, J shed 1 base, and the junction held 2 bases outside the gene matches. The CDR3 extends over 13 amino acids. Written as DNA, the CDR3 is TGCAGTGCTACCGGACAGGGCACAGATACGCAGTATTTT. Translation gives CSATGQGTDTQYF.

This chain links TRBV7-9 with TRBJ1-3; D perhaps matches TRBD1 (5 bases). The CDR3 extends over 16 amino acids. CDR1 and CDR2 (germline): SEHNR, FQNEAQ (reference sequence). The V end lost 4 bases, the J end lost 0 bases, and 13 bases lay between the germline ends. In nucleotides, the CDR3 is TGTGCCAGCAGCTCTCCGGGACCTCGCTCTGGAAACACCATATATTTT. Its translation is CASSSPGPRSGNTIYF.